This T cell receptor beta chain was documented in a study of cytomegalovirus exposure and HLA in healthy donors. Study results and limitations: The authors enumerated some 170 TCR beta chains as linked to cytomegalovirus. Reportedly, TCR beta sequences accurately predicted HLA-A and HLA-B alleles in most subjects. Later analysis showed most CMV-associated TCR beta chains appearing HLA-restricted. Rates of TCR association differed by HLA locus in a later analysis, with DRB1 highest and HLA-C lowest.

It was with 60 Vbeta and 13 Jbeta primers that the PCR ran. The data were produced by immunoSEQ multiplex PCR, yet TCRdb's version contains in-frame clones alone and is incomplete. The sample shows 150,000 to 200,000 clones, about four fifths of them seen only once. As concerns this clone: Its antigen remains unknown.

CDR3 length: 18 residues. V shed 0 bases and J 6 bases; nucleotides not matched to a gene: 14. CDR1 MGHRA and CDR2 YSYEKL come from the germline V gene. The sample was PBMCs. The clonotype comes from a woman in her 40s in good health and CMV-seronegative. The chain is built from TRBV4-1 and TRBJ2-1, with TRBD2 matching 7 bases. CDR3 nucleotides: TGCGCCAGCAGCCAAGATGAAGTGCGGGAGTGGTTTGCCAATGAGCAGTTCTTC. It specifies CASSQDEVREWFANEQFF.